This T cell receptor (beta chain) was captured by sequencing in a study of cytomegalovirus exposure and HLA in healthy donors. The primer mix had 60 Vbeta and 13 Jbeta primers. This table comes from immunoSEQ multiplex PCR, and its TCRdb copy is limited to in-frame clones, with some not included. The sample holds 150,000 to 200,000 clones; more than 80% are singletons and the top ten take roughly 4.5%. The ends were cut back, 3 bases at V and 6 bases at J, with 17 bases in the middle. This CDR3 is 15 amino acids long. The germline CDR1 and CDR2 sequences are SGDLS and YYNGEE. Sequenced sample: PBMCs. The TCR sequence derives from a woman aged 18-29 years in good health and CMV-seropositive. This rearrangement joins TRBV9 to TRBJ2-3; D is perhaps TRBD2 (6 bases). The CDR3 DNA reads as TGTGCCAGCAGCGGGGAGGCTCGGGGTGGGGATACGCAGTATTTT. This translates into CASSGEARGGDTQYF.